Reported below is one T cell receptor beta chain. At one end the junction does not follow the germline gene, possibly because of a read error. This entry belongs to a study of breast tumors, draining lymph nodes, adjacent tissues. The lymph nodes were axillary draining lymph nodes from breast cancer patients. Looked up from germline, CDR1 is SNHLY and CDR2 is FYNNEI. There are 11 residues in the CDR3. TCRdb redid the calling of the multiplex PCR reads with MiXCR, one entry per CDR3 protein. The data show 130,000 or so distinct CDR3 sequences, with about a fifth seen just once and around 2.6% held by the top ten.

The sequencing sample was made of axillary lymph node tissue. The chain joins TRBV2 to TRBJ2-2; D is perhaps TRBD2 (5 bases). The clonotype was recovered from a female donor with breast cancer. Some clones in this sample may be carry-over from other donors' samples. CDR3 protein: CAGSEPGELVF. CDR3 DNA: TGTGCCGGCAGTGAACCCGGGGAGCTGGTTTTT.